This entry concerns a single TCR beta chain. This specimen comes from a study of shared clonotypes between healthy human individuals. Nashville, Tennessee was home to all donors, each a Caucasian adult. V was trimmed by 1 base and J by 5 bases, leaving 8 bases between them. Germline CDR1 and CDR2: SGHTA and FQGTGA. The CDR3 runs 13 residues. Deep-level settings were used for running the assay. Sequencing was performed on unsorted PBMC DNA using ten immunoSEQ deep assay plates. Assay: immunoSEQ multiplex PCR; the TCRdb copy retains only in-frame clones and omits some. The sample contains 500,000 to 650,000 clones, 70% to 80% of which appear only once.

The source material was PBMCs. The chain couples TRBV7-3 to TRBJ2-5, with a weak D call TRBD2 (5 bases). This receptor was taken from a woman aged 40 to 50 in good health. Some clones in this sample may be carry-over from other donors' samples. The chain's CDR3 is CASSLRRSETQYF. CDR3 DNA: TGTGCCAGCAGCTTAAGGAGGTCTGAGACCCAGTACTTC. The whole variable domain, filled in from reference TRBV7-3 and TRBJ2-5, reads GAGVSQTPSNKVTEKGKYVELRCDPISGHTALYWYRQSLGQGPEFLIYFQGTGAADDSGLPNDRFFAVRPEGSVSTLKIQRTERGDSAVYLCASSLRRSETQYFGPGTRLLVL.